This record looks at one TCR beta chain sequence and its context. Its specificity is not known. Amplified TCR beta CDR3 regions came from RNA transcripts. The TCR CDR3 was amplified in a first-round RT-PCR using the HTBI primer set. A single record per CDR3 protein comes from TCRdb applying MiXCR to the multiplex PCR reads. Of 700,000 or so distinct CDR3 sequences in the sample, about 16% are singletons; the top ten hold roughly 8%. This record comes from a study of T cells in Graves' hyperthyroidism and ophthalmopathy. Recently diagnosed hyperthyroidism of less than 2 months' duration affected patients aged 18 to 65. Patients were excluded for uncontrolled infection, other autoimmune disease, pregnancy or lactation. Germline V gene lookup returns CDR1 DFQATT and CDR2 SNEGSKA (reference sequence). V lost 5 bases and J 7 bases, leaving 14 bases between the germline ends. The CDR3 has 12 amino acids. Notes on the study in general: Peripheral blood also featured most of the thyroid clonotypes expanded above 0.001.

Sample: blood. The V call is TRBV20-1, the J call TRBJ2-5, with a weak D call TRBD1 (6 bases). The origin of this receptor is a man between 18 and 35 years old with Graves' hyperthyroidism. CDR3 region: CSAPGAPGTQYF. CDR3 coding DNA: TGCAGTGCTCCAGGGGCCCCCGGGACCCAGTACTTC.